There are a few counts of the clone carrying this T cell receptor beta chain. The data are from a study of cytomegalovirus exposure and HLA in healthy donors. V lost 4 bases and J lost 1; bases outside the gene matches: 4. The germline V gene has CDR1 GTSNPN and CDR2 SVGIG (reference sequence). The CDR3 has 14 amino acids. The PCR employed 60 Vbeta primers together with 13 Jbeta primers. The repertoire was sequenced with immunoSEQ multiplex PCR; TCRdb's copy has only in-frame clones and lacks some. This sample has under 200,000 clones; over 75% occur once, and the top ten carry approximately 0.51%. The origin of this receptor is a woman between 45 and 60 years old in good health and CMV-seronegative. Specimen: PBMCs. This chain uses TRBV30 with TRBJ2-3; 8 bases align to TRBD2. CDR3 nucleotides: TGTGCCTGGATTCCGACTAGCGGCACAGATACGCAGTATTTT. It yields the protein CAWIPTSGTDTQYF.